This TCR beta chain was captured in a study of shared clonotypes between healthy human individuals. Overall study: The people who gave samples were a couple of women and three men aged 18 to 49.

Study-wide points: Only a few donors were included, so the genetic and exposure-history diversity represented was limited.

The germline V gene has CDR1 SGHNT and CDR2 YYREEE (reference sequence). This CDR3 has 12 amino acids. DNA from unsorted PBMC was sequenced on ten immunoSEQ deep assay plates. Profiling relied on immunoSEQ multiplex PCR, and the TCRdb table lists in-frame clones only, not all of them. The table shows hundreds of thousands of clones, with 70% to 80% occurring only once. Worth noting for this clone: What it binds is not known. It differs at one base from a far larger clone, so likely a read error.

Donors were healthy HIV-negative adults without recently reported acute infections or vaccinations. The gene calls are TRBV5-4 and TRBJ1-4, with D perhaps matching TRBD1 (5 bases). The origin of this receptor is a woman aged 40 to 50 in good health. Some clones in this sample may be carry-over from other donors' samples. The source material was PBMCs. The CDR3 coding sequence is TGTGCCAGCCGGCAGGGTACTGAAAAACTGCTTTTT. It encodes CASRQGTEKLLF.